The rows below give T cell receptor beta chains drawn from one sample of a study of response to subunit inactivated influenza vaccine. TCRdb reprocessed the RT-PCR reads via MiXCR and lists one record per CDR3 protein. The data contain under 200,000 distinct CDR3 sequences, approximately 11% of them singletons. Sequencing was performed on CD8+ T cells sorted from PBMCs, taken roughly 24 months after vaccination. The receptors originated from a man aged 50-75 years who received an inactivated influenza vaccine. Each CDR3 is given with its conserved first and last residue. A D gene is named only where the DNA matches it firmly. Expanded clones are given a class, and other clones once, few, many or no size at all.

j_gene | d_gene | v_gene | abundance | CDR3aa | CDR3nt
TRBJ1-1 | NA | TRBV4-3 | few | CASSQANRENTEAFF | TGCGCCAGCAGCCAAGCAAACAGGGAGAACACTGAAGCTTTCTTT
TRBJ1-3 | NA | TRBV28 | NA | CASRSYDSPGNTIYF | TGTGCCAGCAGGAGCTACGACAGCCCTGGAAACACCATATATTTT
TRBJ2-3 | TRBD2 | TRBV27 | few | CASSFRRGVSTDTQYF | TGTGCCAGCAGTTTCCGGCGGGGGGTTAGCACAGATACGCAGTATTTT
TRBJ2-2 | NA | TRBV4-1 | few | CASSDDPGTFRLFF | TGCGCCAGCAGCGACGATCCTGGGACTTTTCGGCTGTTTTTT
TRBJ1-1 | NA | TRBV5-1 | NA | CASAWTGVGTEAFF | TGCGCCAGCGCCTGGACGGGGGTGGGCACTGAAGCTTTCTTT
TRBJ2-2 | NA | TRBV9 | NA | CASSPSAGELFF | TGTGCCAGCAGCCCGAGCGCCGGGGAGCTGTTTTTT
TRBJ1-2 | NA | TRBV3-1 | few | CASSQDDRTAYGYTF | TGTGCCAGCAGCCAAGACGACAGGACCGCCTATGGCTACACCTTC
TRBJ2-2 | NA | TRBV29-1 | NA | CSVVDRPETGELFF | TGCAGCGTCGTAGACAGGCCGGAGACCGGGGAGCTGTTTTTT
TRBJ1-1 | NA | TRBV11-1 | NA | CASSGVRNTEAFF | TGTGCCAGCAGCGGAGTGAGGAACACTGAAGCTTTCTTT
TRBJ2-7 | TRBD2 | TRBV29-1 | NA | CSVFSGTSASYEQYF | TGCAGCGTATTCTCCGGGACTAGCGCCTCCTACGAGCAGTACTTC
TRBJ2-3 | NA | TRBV12-3/TRBV12-4 | NA | CASSIGTGQYF | TGTGCCAGCAGTATCGGGACCGGCCAGTATTTT
TRBJ2-7 | NA | TRBV6-1 | many | CASSEVGGSYEQYF | TGTGCCAGCAGTGAAGTCGGGGGATCCTACGAGCAGTACTTC
TRBJ1-1 | TRBD1 | TRBV28 | NA | CASSPGTGYSNTEAFF | TGTGCCAGCAGTCCCGGGACAGGATATTCGAACACTGAAGCTTTCTTT
TRBJ2-7 | NA | TRBV9 | NA | CASSVGRQPYEQYF | TGTGCCAGCAGCGTAGGGCGTCAGCCCTACGAGCAGTACTTC
TRBJ2-2 | TRBD1 | TRBV10-3 | few | CAIRQDRGRDTGELFF | TGTGCCATCAGGCAGGACAGGGGGCGCGACACCGGGGAGCTGTTTTTT
TRBJ1-5 | NA | TRBV7-2 | few | CASSWGGDQPQHF | TGTGCCAGCAGTTGGGGGGGGGACCAGCCCCAGCATTTT